This T cell receptor (beta chain) emerged from a study of radiotherapy plus CTLA-4 blockade in lung cancer. The data were produced by immunoSEQ multiplex PCR, yet TCRdb's version contains in-frame clones alone and is incomplete. This sample has about 78,000 clones; around 85% occur once, and the top ten carry just over 2%. This CDR3 is built from 14 residues. V was trimmed by 4 bases and J by 4 bases, leaving 14 bases between them. The germline CDR1 and CDR2 sequences are SGHVS and FNYEAQ. The material sequenced was peripheral blood, taken from a patient treated with radiotherapy plus ipilimumab. This chain uses TRBV7-6 with TRBJ2-7; D is possibly TRBD2 (6 bases). This clonotype was sampled from a human donor with non-small cell lung cancer who had a partial response to radiotherapy plus ipilimumab. CDR3 sequence reads: CASSSVEGAYEQYF. DNA of the CDR3: TGTGCCAGCAGCTCCGTGGAGGGAGCTTACGAGCAGTACTTC.